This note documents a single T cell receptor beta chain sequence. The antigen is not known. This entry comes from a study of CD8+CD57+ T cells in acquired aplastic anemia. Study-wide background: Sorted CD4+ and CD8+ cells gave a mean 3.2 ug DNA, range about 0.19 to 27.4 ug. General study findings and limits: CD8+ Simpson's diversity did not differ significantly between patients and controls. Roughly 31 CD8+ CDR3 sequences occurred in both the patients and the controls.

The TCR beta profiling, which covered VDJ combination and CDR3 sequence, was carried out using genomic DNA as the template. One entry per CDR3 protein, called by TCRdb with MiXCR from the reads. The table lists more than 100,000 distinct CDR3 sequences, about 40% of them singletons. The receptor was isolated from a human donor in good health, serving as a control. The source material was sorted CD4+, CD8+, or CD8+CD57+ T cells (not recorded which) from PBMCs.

CDR3 loop: CASRLTANTGELFF. CDR3 DNA sequence: TGTGCCAGTAGGTTGACAGCGAACACCGGGGAGCTGTTTTTT. The gene calls are TRBV19 and TRBJ2-2, with a weak D call TRBD1 (5 bases). Germline V lookup: CDR1 LNHDA, CDR2 SQIVND (reference sequence). Trimming left V 6 bases short and J 0 bases short, with 8 bases between. The CDR3 has 14 amino acids.